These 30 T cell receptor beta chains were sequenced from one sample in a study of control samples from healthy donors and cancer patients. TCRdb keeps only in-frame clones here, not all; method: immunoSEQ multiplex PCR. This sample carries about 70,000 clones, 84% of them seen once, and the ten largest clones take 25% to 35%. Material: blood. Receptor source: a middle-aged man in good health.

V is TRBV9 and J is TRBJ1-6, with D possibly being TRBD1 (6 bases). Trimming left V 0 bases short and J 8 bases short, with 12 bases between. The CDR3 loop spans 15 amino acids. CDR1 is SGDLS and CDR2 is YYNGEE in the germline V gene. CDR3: CASSVESGVHSPLHF. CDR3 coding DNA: TGTGCCAGCAGCGTAGAATCAGGGGTCCATTCACCCCTCCACTTT.

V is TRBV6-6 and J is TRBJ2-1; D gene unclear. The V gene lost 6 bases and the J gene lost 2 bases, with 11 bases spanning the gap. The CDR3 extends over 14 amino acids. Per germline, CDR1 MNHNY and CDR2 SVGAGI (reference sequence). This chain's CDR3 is CASRITVTYNEQFF. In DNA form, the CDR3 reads TGTGCCAGCAGAATTACGGTAACCTACAATGAGCAGTTCTTC.

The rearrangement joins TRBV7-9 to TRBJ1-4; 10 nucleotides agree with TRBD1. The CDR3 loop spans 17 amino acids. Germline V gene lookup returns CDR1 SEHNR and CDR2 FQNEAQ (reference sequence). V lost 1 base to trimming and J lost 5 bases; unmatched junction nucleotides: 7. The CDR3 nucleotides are TGTGCCAGCAGCTTAGTCGGTGGGACAGGGGAGAATGAAAAACTGTTTTTT. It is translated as CASSLVGGTGENEKLFF.

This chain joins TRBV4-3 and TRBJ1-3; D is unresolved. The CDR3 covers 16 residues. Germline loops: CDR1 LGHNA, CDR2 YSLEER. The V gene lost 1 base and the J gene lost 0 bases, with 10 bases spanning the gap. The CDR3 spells CASSQGRSISGNTIYF. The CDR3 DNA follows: TGCGCCAGCAGCCAAGGACGCTCCATCTCTGGAAACACCATATATTTT.

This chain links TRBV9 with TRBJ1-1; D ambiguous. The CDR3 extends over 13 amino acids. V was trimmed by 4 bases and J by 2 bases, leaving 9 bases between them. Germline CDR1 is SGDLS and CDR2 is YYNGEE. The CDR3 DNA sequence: TGTGCCAGCAGCCTCACGACAAACACTGAAGCTTTCTTT. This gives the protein CASSLTTNTEAFF.

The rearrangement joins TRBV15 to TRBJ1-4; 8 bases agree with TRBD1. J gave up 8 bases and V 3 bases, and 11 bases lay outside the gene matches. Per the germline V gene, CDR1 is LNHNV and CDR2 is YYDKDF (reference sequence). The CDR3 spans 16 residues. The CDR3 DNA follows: TGTGCCACCAGCAGGAAAGGCAGGGGGCAGAGCGAAAAACTGTTTTTT. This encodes CATSRKGRGQSEKLFF.

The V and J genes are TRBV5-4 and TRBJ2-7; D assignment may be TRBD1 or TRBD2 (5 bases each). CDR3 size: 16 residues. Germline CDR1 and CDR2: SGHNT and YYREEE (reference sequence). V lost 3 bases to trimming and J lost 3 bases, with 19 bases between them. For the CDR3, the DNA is TGTGCCAGCAGCTCGAAGGGGTCGGGACCAAACTACGAGCAGTACTTC. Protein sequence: CASSSKGSGPNYEQYF.

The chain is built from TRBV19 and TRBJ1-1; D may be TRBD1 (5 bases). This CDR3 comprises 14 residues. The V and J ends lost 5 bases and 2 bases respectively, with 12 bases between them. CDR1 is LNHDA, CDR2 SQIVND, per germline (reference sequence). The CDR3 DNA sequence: TGTGCCAGTAGTCGGGGACGGGTTAACACTGAAGCTTTCTTT. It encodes CASSRGRVNTEAFF.

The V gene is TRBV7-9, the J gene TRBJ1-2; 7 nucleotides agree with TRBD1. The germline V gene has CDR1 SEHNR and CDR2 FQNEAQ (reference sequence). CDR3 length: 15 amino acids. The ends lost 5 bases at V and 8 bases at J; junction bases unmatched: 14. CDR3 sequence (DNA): TGTGCCAGCAGCCCAGTCGGGACAGTGGGAGAAGGCTACACCTTC. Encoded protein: CASSPVGTVGEGYTF.

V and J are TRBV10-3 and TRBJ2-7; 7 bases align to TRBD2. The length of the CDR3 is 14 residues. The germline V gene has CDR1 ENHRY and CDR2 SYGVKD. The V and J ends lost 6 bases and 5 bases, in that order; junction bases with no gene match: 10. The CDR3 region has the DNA TGTGCCATCAGCTCTCCAAGGGGAGGGAACGAGCAGTACTTC. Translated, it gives CAISSPRGGNEQYF.

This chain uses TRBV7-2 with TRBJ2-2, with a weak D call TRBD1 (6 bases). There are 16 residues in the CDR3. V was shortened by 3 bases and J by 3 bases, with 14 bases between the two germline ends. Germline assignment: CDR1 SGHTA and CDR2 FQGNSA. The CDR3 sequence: CASSFPGHTYTGELFF. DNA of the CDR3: TGTGCCAGCAGCTTTCCGGGACACACTTACACCGGGGAGCTGTTTTTT.

This CDR3 reads CASSPLPGQGTFEQYF. Written as DNA, the CDR3 is TGTGCCAGCAGCCCACTACCGGGACAGGGAACCTTCGAGCAGTACTTC. This chain joins TRBV7-3 and TRBJ2-7; 9 bases align to TRBD1. This CDR3 has 16 residues. CDR1 SGHTA and CDR2 FQGTGA come from the germline V gene. Losses at the gene ends were 5 bases for V and 6 bases for J; bases not matched to a gene: 14.

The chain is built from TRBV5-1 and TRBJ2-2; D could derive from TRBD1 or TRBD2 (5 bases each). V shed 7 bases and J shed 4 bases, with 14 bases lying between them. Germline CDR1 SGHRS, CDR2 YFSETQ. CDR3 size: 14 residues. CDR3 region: CASRRDPATGELFF. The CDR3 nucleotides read TGCGCCAGCCGCCGGGACCCCGCCACCGGGGAGCTGTTTTTT.

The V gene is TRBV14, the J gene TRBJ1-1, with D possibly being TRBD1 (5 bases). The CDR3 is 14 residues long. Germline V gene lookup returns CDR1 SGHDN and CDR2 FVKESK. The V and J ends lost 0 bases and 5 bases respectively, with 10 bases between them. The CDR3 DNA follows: TGTGCCAGCAGCCAAGAAGCAGGGTTGACTGAAGCTTTCTTT. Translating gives CASSQEAGLTEAFF. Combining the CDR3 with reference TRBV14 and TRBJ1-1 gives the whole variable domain EAGVTQFPSHSVIEKGQTVTLRCDPISGHDNLYWYRRVMGKEIKFLLHFVKESKQDESGMPNNRFLAERTGGTYSTLKVQPAELEDSGVYFCASSQEAGLTEAFFGQGTRLTVV.

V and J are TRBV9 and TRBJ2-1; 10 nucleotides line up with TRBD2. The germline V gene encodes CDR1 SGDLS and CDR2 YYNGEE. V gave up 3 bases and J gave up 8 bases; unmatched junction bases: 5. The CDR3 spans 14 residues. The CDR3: CASSEAGGRDEQFF. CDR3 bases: TGTGCCAGCAGCGAAGCGGGAGGGAGGGATGAGCAGTTCTTC.

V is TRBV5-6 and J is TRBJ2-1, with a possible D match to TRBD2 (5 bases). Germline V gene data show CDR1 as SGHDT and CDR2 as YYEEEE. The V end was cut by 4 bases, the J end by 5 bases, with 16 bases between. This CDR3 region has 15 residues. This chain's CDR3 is CASSLGLILNNEQFF. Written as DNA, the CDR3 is TGTGCCAGCAGCCTCGGACTGATTCTAAACAATGAGCAGTTCTTC.

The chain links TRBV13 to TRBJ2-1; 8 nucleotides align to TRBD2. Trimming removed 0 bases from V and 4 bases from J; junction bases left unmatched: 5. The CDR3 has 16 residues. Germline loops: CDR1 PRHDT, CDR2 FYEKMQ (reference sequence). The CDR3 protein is CASSLGGGGFYNEQFF. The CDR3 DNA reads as TGTGCCAGCAGCTTAGGAGGCGGGGGGTTTTACAATGAGCAGTTCTTC.

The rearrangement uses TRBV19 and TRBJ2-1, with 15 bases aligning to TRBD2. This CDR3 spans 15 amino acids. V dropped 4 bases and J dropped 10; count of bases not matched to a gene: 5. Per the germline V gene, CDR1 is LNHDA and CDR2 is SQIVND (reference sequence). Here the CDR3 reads CASSTGLAGGGEQFF. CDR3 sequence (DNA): TGTGCCAGTAGTACCGGACTAGCGGGAGGGGGAGAGCAGTTCTTC.

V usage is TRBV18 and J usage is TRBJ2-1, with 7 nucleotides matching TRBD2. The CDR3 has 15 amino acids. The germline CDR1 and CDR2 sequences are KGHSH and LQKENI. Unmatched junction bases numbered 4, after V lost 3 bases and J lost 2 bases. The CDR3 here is CASSPPGLPYNEQFF. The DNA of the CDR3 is TGTGCCAGCTCACCGCCGGGACTACCCTACAATGAGCAGTTCTTC.

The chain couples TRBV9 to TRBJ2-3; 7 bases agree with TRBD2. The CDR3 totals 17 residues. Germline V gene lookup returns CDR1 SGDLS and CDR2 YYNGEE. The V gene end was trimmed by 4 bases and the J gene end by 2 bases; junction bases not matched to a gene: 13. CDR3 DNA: TGTGCCAGCAGCCCCCGGGGATTAGCGGGTCACACAGATACGCAGTATTTT. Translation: CASSPRGLAGHTDTQYF.

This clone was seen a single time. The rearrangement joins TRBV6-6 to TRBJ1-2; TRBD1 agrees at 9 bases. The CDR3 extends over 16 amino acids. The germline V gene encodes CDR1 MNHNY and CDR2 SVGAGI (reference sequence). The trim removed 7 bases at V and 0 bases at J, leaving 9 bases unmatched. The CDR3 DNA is TGTGCCAGCACCCCGGGACAGGGACGACCTAACTATGGCTACACCTTC. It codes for CASTPGQGRPNYGYTF.

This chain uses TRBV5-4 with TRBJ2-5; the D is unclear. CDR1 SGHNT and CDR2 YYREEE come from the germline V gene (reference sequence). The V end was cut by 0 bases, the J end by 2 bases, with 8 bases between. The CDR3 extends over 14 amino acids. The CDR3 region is CASSLGSEQETQYF. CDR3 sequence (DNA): TGTGCCAGCAGCTTGGGGTCAGAACAAGAGACCCAGTACTTC. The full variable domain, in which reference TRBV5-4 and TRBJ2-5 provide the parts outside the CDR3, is ETGVTQSPTHLIKTRGQQVTLRCSSQSGHNTVSWYQQALGQGPQFIFQYYREEENGRGNFPPRFSGLQFPNYSSELNVNALELDDSALYLCASSLGSEQETQYFGPGTRLLVL.

CDR3 coding DNA: TGTGCCAGCAGTCCGTCGGGACGAATACGGATCATGAACACTGAAGCTTTCTTT. Translating it yields CASSPSGRIRIMNTEAFF. V and J are TRBV27 and TRBJ1-1; maybe TRBD1 (5 bases). Germline V gene lookup returns CDR1 MNHEY and CDR2 SMNVEV (reference sequence). The length of the CDR3 is 18 residues. Trimming shortened V by 5 bases and J by 0 bases, and 22 bases separated the two germline ends.

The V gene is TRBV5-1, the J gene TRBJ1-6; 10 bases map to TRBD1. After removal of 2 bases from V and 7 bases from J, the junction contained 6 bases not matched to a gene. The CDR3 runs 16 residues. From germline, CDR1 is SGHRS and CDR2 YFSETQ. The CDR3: CASSLRQGAGNSPLHF. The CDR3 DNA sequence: TGCGCCAGCAGCTTAAGACAGGGGGCTGGGAATTCACCCCTCCACTTT.

The CDR3 spells CASSQGRERGGRSYNEQFF. The CDR3, as DNA: TGTGCCAGCAGCCAAGGTAGAGAAAGGGGGGGACGTTCCTACAATGAGCAGTTCTTC. The chain has TRBV3-1 (or the pseudogene TRBV3-2) and TRBJ2-1, with D perhaps TRBD2 (7 bases). CDR3 length: 19 amino acids. The germline gives CDR1 LGHDT, CDR2 YNNKEL (reference sequence). Trimming took off 1 base at V and 1 base at J, with 20 bases between the two ends.

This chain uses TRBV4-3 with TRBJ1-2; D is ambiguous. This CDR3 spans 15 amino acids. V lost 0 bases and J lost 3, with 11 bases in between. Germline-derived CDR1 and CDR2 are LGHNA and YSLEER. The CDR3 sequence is CASSQDIGSYYGYTF. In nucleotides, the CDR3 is TGCGCCAGCAGCCAAGATATAGGCAGTTACTATGGCTACACCTTC.

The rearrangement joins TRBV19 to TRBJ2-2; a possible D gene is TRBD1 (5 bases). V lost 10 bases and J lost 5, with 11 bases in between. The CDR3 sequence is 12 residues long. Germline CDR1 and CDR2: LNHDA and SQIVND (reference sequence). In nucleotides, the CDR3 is TGTGCCACCCAAAGGGGTACCGGGGAGCTGTTTTTT. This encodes CATQRGTGELFF.

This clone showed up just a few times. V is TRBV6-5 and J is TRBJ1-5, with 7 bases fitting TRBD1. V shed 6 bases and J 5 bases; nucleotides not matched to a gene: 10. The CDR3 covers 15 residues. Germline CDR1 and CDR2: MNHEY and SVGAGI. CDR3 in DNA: TGTGCCAGCAGCGGTGACAGGGATCGCCATCAGCCCCAGCATTTT. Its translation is CASSGDRDRHQPQHF.

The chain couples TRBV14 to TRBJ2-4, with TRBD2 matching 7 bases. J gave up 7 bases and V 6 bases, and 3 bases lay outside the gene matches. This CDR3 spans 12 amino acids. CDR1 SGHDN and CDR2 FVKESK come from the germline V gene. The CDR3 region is CASSLSGNIQYF. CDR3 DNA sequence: TGTGCCAGCAGTCTTAGCGGGAACATTCAGTACTTC.

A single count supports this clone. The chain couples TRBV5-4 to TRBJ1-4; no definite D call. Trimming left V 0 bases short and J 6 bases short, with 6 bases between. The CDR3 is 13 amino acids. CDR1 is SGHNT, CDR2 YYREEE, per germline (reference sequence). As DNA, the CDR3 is TGTGCCAGCAGCTTGGCCCTCGATGAAAAACTGTTTTTT. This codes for CASSLALDEKLFF. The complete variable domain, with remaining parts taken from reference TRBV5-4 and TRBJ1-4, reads ETGVTQSPTHLIKTRGQQVTLRCSSQSGHNTVSWYQQALGQGPQFIFQYYREEENGRGNFPPRFSGLQFPNYSSELNVNALELDDSALYLCASSLALDEKLFFGSGTQLSVL.